Many counts were recorded for the clone carrying this T cell receptor (beta chain). What it binds is unknown. The record originates from a study of identical twins. Template switching added a universal primer site; cDNA carried unique molecular identifiers. From the 5' RACE reads, TCRdb called clonotypes with MiXCR, one entry per CDR3 protein. This table holds under 250,000 distinct CDR3 sequences, approximately 8% found once. Germline V CDR1 and CDR2: SEHNR, FQNEAQ (reference sequence). V was pared by 8 bases and J by 4 bases, with 9 bases between. CDR3 length: 11 residues. Study results and caveats: The authors drew conclusions from cross-sectional statistical analysis rather than following the same donors.

This sample also belongs to another study, concerning yellow fever vaccine responses in identical twins.

The sample comprised CD8+ T cells sorted from blood. The sequence derives from a young woman in good health. The chain links TRBV7-9 to TRBJ2-7; D might be TRBD1 (5 bases). The CDR3 sequence: CASARQYEQYF. CDR3 DNA sequence: TGTGCCAGCGCCCGACAGTACGAGCAGTACTTC. The full variable domain, completed using reference TRBV7-9 and TRBJ2-7, is DTGVSQNPRHKITKRGQNVTFRCDPISEHNRLYWYRQTLGQGPEFLTYFQNEAQLEKSRLLSDRFSAERPKGSFSTLEIQRTEQGDSAMYLCASARQYEQYFGPGTRLTVT.